Shown below are 18 T cell receptor beta chains from a single sample sequenced in a study of blood T cells in healthy people across ages. A second roughly 7 to 11 cycle PCR used barcoded and J-beta primers. TCRdb ran MiXCR on the 5' RACE reads and lists one entry per CDR3 protein. The data show 1.4 million or so distinct CDR3 sequences, roughly two fifths seen once. The sequenced sample was blood. These TCRs come from a woman between 18 and 29 years old in good health.

This clonotype was detected a few times. The V call is TRBV12-3 or TRBV12-4, the J call TRBJ2-1; possible D gene TRBD2, 6 bases. CDR3 length equals 15 residues. The V and J ends lost 5 bases and 8 bases respectively, with 19 bases between them. The CDR3 is CASSLLAVFIDEQFF. For the CDR3, the DNA is TGTGCCAGCAGTCTCTTAGCGGTATTCATCGATGAGCAGTTCTTC.

The rearrangement joins TRBV18 to TRBJ2-1; 8 bases match TRBD2. The junction had 11 bases not matched to a gene; V was cut back by 4 bases and J by 6 bases. The germline gives CDR1 KGHSH, CDR2 LQKENI. The CDR3 length is 16 residues. CDR3 DNA sequence: TGTGCCAGCTCACTCTCAGCGGGAGTCTCTTCCAATGAGCAGTTCTTC. It translates to CASSLSAGVSSNEQFF.

The rearrangement links TRBV30 to TRBJ2-3; TRBD1 or TRBD2 may be the D gene (5 bases each). CDR1 is GTSNPN and CDR2 is SVGIG in the germline V gene (reference sequence). With 1 base removed from V and 0 bases from J, the gap between germline ends came to 11 bases. CDR3 length equals 15 residues. The CDR3 DNA reads TGTGCCTGGAGTGCGGGACGGAGTAGCACAGATACGCAGTATTTT. This sequence encodes CAWSAGRSSTDTQYF.

This clonotype occurred a few times. The chain joins TRBV6-2 or TRBV6-3 to TRBJ2-7; TRBD1 might be the D (6 bases). Germline CDR1 is MNHEY and CDR2 is SVGEGT. The V and J ends lost 6 bases and 1 base respectively, with 19 bases between them. This CDR3 spans 16 amino acids. In DNA form, the CDR3 reads TGTGCCAGCAGGGCAACCCGGGACACCTATTCCTACGAGCAGTACTTC. It translates to CASRATRDTYSYEQYF.

This clonotype came up a few times. The V call is TRBV5-6, the J call TRBJ2-7, with 9 bases identical to TRBD1. CDR1 and CDR2 (germline): SGHDT, YYEEEE. The J segment lost 1 base and the V segment lost 4 bases, leaving 6 bases of the junction unmatched. This CDR3 comprises 15 residues. DNA for the CDR3: TGTGCCAGCAGCCCCGGGACAGGGTTTTCCTACGAGCAGTACTTC. Translating it yields CASSPGTGFSYEQYF.

This clonotype was detected only a few times. The J gene is TRBJ1-4, the V gene TRBV29-1; 8 nucleotides line up with TRBD1. The germline CDR1 and CDR2 sequences are SQVTM and ANQGSEA. V dropped 4 bases and J dropped 8; count of bases not matched to a gene: 6. The CDR3 runs to 13 residues. The CDR3: CSVVGQAGEKLFF. The CDR3 bases are TGCAGCGTTGTGGGACAGGCGGGAGAAAAACTGTTTTTT.

The chain joins TRBV10-3 to TRBJ1-1, with D possibly matching TRBD1 (5 bases). The CDR3 is 14 residues long. Trimming stripped 2 bases from V and 4 bases from J, with 11 bases between. Germline V CDR1 and CDR2: ENHRY, SYGVKD. CDR3 bases: TGTGCCATCAGTGAGGCCTCAAGGGGCACTGAAGCTTTCTTT. Translating it yields CAISEASRGTEAFF.

The V call is TRBV28, the J call TRBJ2-4; TRBD2 might be the D (6 bases). The CDR3 totals 15 residues. The V gene's germline CDR1 is MDHEN and CDR2 SYDVKM. The germline V and J ends were trimmed by 2 bases and 8 bases, with 16 bases remaining between them. CDR3 amino acids: CASSLRRGLSDIQYF. The CDR3 DNA is TGTGCCAGCAGTTTAAGGAGGGGTCTGAGTGACATTCAGTACTTC.

The chain links TRBV5-1 to TRBJ2-2; 7 positions agree with TRBD1. The CDR3 is 15 residues long. Germline CDR1 and CDR2: SGHRS and YFSETQ. V shed 0 bases, J shed 3 bases, and the junction held 2 bases outside the gene matches. In nucleotides, the CDR3 is TGCGCCAGCAGCTTGGGAGGGACAGACACCGGGGAGCTGTTTTTT. Protein sequence: CASSLGGTDTGELFF.

This clonotype was detected a few times. This sequence joins TRBV10-3 and TRBJ2-7, with D unresolved. CDR1 is ENHRY, CDR2 SYGVKD, per germline. The CDR3 sequence is 11 residues long. Trimming shortened V by 4 bases and J by 7 bases, and 8 bases separated the two germline ends. CDR3 DNA: TGTGCCATCAGTGGCCGGACGGAGCAGTACTTC. Its protein is CAISGRTEQYF.

The gene calls are TRBV5-1 and TRBJ2-1, with 15 bases aligning to TRBD2. After removal of 3 bases from V and 0 bases from J, the junction contained 4 bases not matched to a gene. Germline CDR1 SGHRS, CDR2 YFSETQ. CDR3 length: 18 amino acids. The DNA for the CDR3 is TGCGCCAGCAGCTCGGGACTAGCGGGAGGACTCTCCTACAATGAGCAGTTCTTC. This encodes CASSSGLAGGLSYNEQFF.

The chain couples TRBV6-5 to TRBJ2-5, with D possibly called TRBD1 or TRBD2 (6 bases each). With the DNA end fitting TRBJ2-7 better, the J assignment may be wrong. The CDR3 contains 13 residues. Germline V gives CDR1 MNHEY, CDR2 SVGAGI. The chain's CDR3 is CASRSLGGGEQYF. CDR3 nucleotide sequence: TGTGCCAGCAGATCCCTCGGGGGCGGCGAGCAGTACTTC.

Only a few counts were recorded for this clonotype. The chain uses TRBV7-2 and TRBJ2-1; 7 bases line up with TRBD2. The CDR3 has 15 amino acids. Unmatched junction bases numbered 7, after V lost 5 bases and J lost 3 bases. Germline CDR1 reads SGHTA; CDR2 reads FQGNSA. CDR3 loop: CASSPGLVIYNEQFF. As DNA, the CDR3 is TGTGCCAGCAGCCCTGGACTAGTCATCTACAATGAGCAGTTCTTC.

The chain joins TRBV12-3 or TRBV12-4 to TRBJ2-1, with D unclear. V was trimmed by 5 bases and J by 2 bases, leaving 19 bases between them. The CDR3 length is 17 residues. The CDR3 DNA reads as TGTGCCAGCAGTCCCCGCGGCTTGCGTGAGGCCTACAATGAGCAGTTCTTC. As protein: CASSPRGLREAYNEQFF.

There are a few counts of this clonotype. This chain uses TRBV21-1 with TRBJ2-4; the table's D call, TRBD2, has no DNA check behind it. TRBV21-1 is a listed pseudogene. The CDR3 has 17 amino acids. The DNA of the CDR3 is TGTGCCAGCAGCAAGGTGGGAGGGGGTAGGGACAAAAACATTCAGTACTTC. Residues: CASSKVGGGRDKNIQYF.

The V and J genes are TRBV12-3 or TRBV12-4 and TRBJ2-2; tentatively, D is TRBD1 (6 bases). The CDR3 sequence is 17 residues long. Between the trimmed V and J ends, which lost 5 bases and 2 bases, there was a span of 18 bases. The CDR3 is CASSRRSGALNTGELFF. The CDR3 DNA sequence: TGTGCCAGCAGTCGGAGATCAGGGGCACTTAACACCGGGGAGCTGTTTTTT.

Worth noting for this clonotype: A clone one base away is much larger, so this may be a read error. The rearrangement uses TRBV24-1 and TRBJ2-3; D remains ambiguous. This CDR3 region has 14 residues. The V end was cut by 9 bases, the J end by 2 bases, with 14 bases between. Per the germline V gene, CDR1 is KGHDR and CDR2 is SFDVKD. In DNA, the CDR3 is TGTGCCACCGGCCGGCGTGAAATCACAGATACGCAGTATTTT. This encodes CATGRREITDTQYF.

The chain employs TRBV12-3 or TRBV12-4 and TRBJ2-2; 8 nucleotides agree with TRBD1. V shed 6 bases, J shed 3 bases, and the junction held 9 bases outside the gene matches. The CDR3 covers 16 residues. Here the CDR3 DNA reads TGTGCCAGCAGCCTGGGACAGGCCGTGGACACCGGGGAGCTGTTTTTT. It translates to CASSLGQAVDTGELFF.